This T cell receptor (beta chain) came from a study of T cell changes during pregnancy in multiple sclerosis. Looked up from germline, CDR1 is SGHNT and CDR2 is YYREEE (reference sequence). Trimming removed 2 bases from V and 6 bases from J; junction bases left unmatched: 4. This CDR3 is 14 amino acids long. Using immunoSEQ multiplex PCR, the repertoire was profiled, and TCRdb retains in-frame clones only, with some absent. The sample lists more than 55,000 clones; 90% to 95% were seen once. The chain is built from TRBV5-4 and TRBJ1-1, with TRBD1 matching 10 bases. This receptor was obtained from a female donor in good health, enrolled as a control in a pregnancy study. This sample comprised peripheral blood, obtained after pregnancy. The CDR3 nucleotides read TGTGCCAGCAGCTTCCGGGACAGGGGCCCTGAAGCTTTCTTT. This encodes CASSFRDRGPEAFF.